This TCR beta chain is drawn from a study of control samples from healthy donors and cancer patients. Repertoires were generated with immunoSEQ multiplex PCR, while TCRdb's copy carries only in-frame clones and drops some. The sample lists 120,000 or so clones, roughly 91% occurring once. The table lists this clone with a few counts. V lost 5 bases to trimming and J lost 7 bases, with 15 bases between them. Germline V CDR1 and CDR2: KGHSH, LQKENI. The CDR3 spans 15 residues. Sequenced sample: blood. This receptor was identified in a man aged 35-49 years in good health. The chain uses TRBV18 and TRBJ1-6, with D perhaps TRBD1 (5 bases). The CDR3 DNA is TGTGCCAGCTCATCTTCGGGACCTGCAAATTCACCCCTCCACTTT. Its translation: CASSSSGPANSPLHF. The variable domain in full, with the rest retrieved from reference TRBV18 and TRBJ1-6, is NAGVMQNPRHLVRRRGQEARLRCSPMKGHSHVYWYRQLPEEGLKFMVYLQKENIIDESGMPKERFSAEFPKEGPSILRIQQVVRGDSAAYFCASSSSGPANSPLHFGNGTRLTVT.